This T cell receptor beta chain was sequenced in a study of T cells in Graves' hyperthyroidism and ophthalmopathy. After removal of 6 bases from V and 4 bases from J, the junction contained 4 bases not matched to a gene. The CDR3 extends over 15 amino acids. Germline assignment: CDR1 SNHLY and CDR2 FYNNEI. RNA transcripts were the template for amplifying TCR beta CDR3 regions. The HTBI primer set was used in a first-round RT-PCR of the TCR CDR3. TCRdb reprocessed the multiplex PCR reads with MiXCR, giving one entry per CDR3 protein. The sample gives under 700,000 distinct CDR3 sequences, around 46% of which show up once; nearly 8.5% is in the top ten.

Material: peripheral blood or thyroid tissue (not recorded which). This TCR was sampled from a woman younger than 35 with Graves' hyperthyroidism. The genes are TRBV2 and TRBJ2-5; 14 nucleotides match TRBD2. The CDR3 nucleotides read TGTGCCAGCAGAACGACTAGCGGGAGGGTAGAGACCCAGTACTTC. Residues: CASRTTSGRVETQYF. The whole variable domain, filled in from reference TRBV2 and TRBJ2-5, reads EPEVTQTPSHQVTQMGQEVILRCVPISNHLYFYWYRQILGQKVEFLVSFYNNEISEKSEIFDDQFSVERPDGSNFTLKIRSTKLEDSAMYFCASRTTSGRVETQYFGPGTRLLVL.